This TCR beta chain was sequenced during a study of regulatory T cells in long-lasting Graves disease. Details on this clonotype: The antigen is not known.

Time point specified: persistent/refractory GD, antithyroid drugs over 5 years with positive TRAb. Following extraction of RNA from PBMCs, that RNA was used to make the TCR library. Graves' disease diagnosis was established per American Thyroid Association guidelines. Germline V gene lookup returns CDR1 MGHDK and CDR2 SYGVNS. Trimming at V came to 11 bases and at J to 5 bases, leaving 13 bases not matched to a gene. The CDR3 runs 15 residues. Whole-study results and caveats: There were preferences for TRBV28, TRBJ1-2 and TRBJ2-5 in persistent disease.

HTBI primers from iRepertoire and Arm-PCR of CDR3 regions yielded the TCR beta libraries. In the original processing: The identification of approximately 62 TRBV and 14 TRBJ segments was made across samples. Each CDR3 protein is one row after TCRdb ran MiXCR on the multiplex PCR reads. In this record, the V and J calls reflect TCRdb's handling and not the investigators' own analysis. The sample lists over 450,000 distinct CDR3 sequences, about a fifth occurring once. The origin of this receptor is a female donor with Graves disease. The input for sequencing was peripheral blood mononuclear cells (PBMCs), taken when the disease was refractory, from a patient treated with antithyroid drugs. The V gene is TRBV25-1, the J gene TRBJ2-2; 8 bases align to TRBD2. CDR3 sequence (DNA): TGTGCCGGTTCCCCGGGACTAGGAATAACCGGGGAGCTGTTTTTT. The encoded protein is CAGSPGLGITGELFF.